This entry lists 14 T cell receptor beta chains sequenced from one sample in a study of blood T cells in healthy people across ages. Next came a second PCR, run for roughly 6 to 11 cycles, which used a sample-barcoded 5' primer along with a J-beta primer mix. TCRdb re-called the 5' RACE reads with MiXCR, one entry per CDR3 protein. The profile covers roughly 830,000 distinct CDR3 sequences, with under 80% appearing a single time and around a quarter taken by the ten largest. Source material: blood. The receptors here all came from a man aged 25 to 40 in good health.

CDR3 coding DNA: TGCAGTGCTAGAGATCCACGACAGGGGAGCGACTACGAGCAGTACTTC. It codes for CSARDPRQGSDYEQYF. This chain uses TRBV20-1 with TRBJ2-4; 8 positions agree with TRBD1. The J call may be mistaken, given a closer DNA end match to TRBJ2-7. Germline CDR1 DFQATT, CDR2 SNEGSKA (reference sequence). This CDR3 is built from 16 residues.

V usage is TRBV9 and J usage is TRBJ2-1; possible D gene TRBD1, 6 bases. CDR3 length equals 16 residues. V lost 0 bases, J lost 1 base, and 11 bases lay in between. Germline-derived CDR1 and CDR2 are SGDLS and YYNGEE. CDR3 in DNA: TGTGCCAGCAGCGTAGAATCAGGGGCGTCCTACAATGAGCAGTTCTTC. Its translation is CASSVESGASYNEQFF.

This clonotype occurred once. V is TRBV4-3 and J is TRBJ2-2; TRBD2 is a possible D gene (6 bases). The ends were cut back, 4 bases at V and 6 bases at J, with 12 bases in the middle. The CDR3 is made up of 14 amino acids. Germline loops: CDR1 LGHNA, CDR2 YSLEER. The CDR3 DNA follows: TGCGCCAGCAGCCTCGAGGGAGGACCCGGGGAGCTGTTTTTT. Encoded protein: CASSLEGGPGELFF.

This clonotype appeared a single time. J is TRBJ2-1 and V is TRBV6-2 or TRBV6-3; 10 nucleotides line up with TRBD2. V shed 7 bases, J shed 4 bases, and the junction held 4 bases outside the gene matches. The CDR3 consists of 14 residues. Germline V gene lookup returns CDR1 MNHEY and CDR2 SVGEGT. This CDR3 reads CASNLAGAYNEQFF. In nucleotides, the CDR3 is TGTGCCAGCAACCTAGCGGGGGCGTACAATGAGCAGTTCTTC.

This rearrangement joins TRBV5-1 to TRBJ1-5, with 9 bases matching TRBD1. This CDR3 region has 16 residues. V lost 4 bases and J lost 3; bases outside the gene matches: 8. CDR1 SGHRS and CDR2 YFSETQ come from the germline V gene. CDR3 nucleotide sequence: TGCGCCAGCAGCCCCGGGACAGGGATCTTCAATCAGCCCCAGCATTTT. Protein product: CASSPGTGIFNQPQHF. Combining the CDR3 with reference TRBV5-1 and TRBJ1-5 gives the whole variable domain KAGVTQTPRYLIKTRGQQVTLSCSPISGHRSVSWYQQTPGQGLQFLFEYFSETQRNKGNFPGRFSGRQFSNSRSEMNVSTLELGDSALYLCASSPGTGIFNQPQHFGDGTRLSIL.

Concerning this clonotype itself: The junction shows a germline mismatch at one end, possibly a read error. The V call is TRBV12-3 or TRBV12-4, the J call TRBJ2-4; the match to TRBD1 covers 9 bases. The J call is doubtful: the DNA matches TRBJ2-7 better. This CDR3 spans 15 amino acids. Here the CDR3 DNA reads TGCGCCAGCAGTTCACGCCGGGACAGGGAGGACGAGCAGTACTTC. Residues: CASSSRRDREDEQYF.

This sequence joins TRBV5-1 and TRBJ2-1; no reliable D call. This CDR3 region has 13 residues. V lost 0 bases, J lost 10 bases, and 11 bases lay in between. Germline V gene sequence: CDR1 SGHRS, CDR2 YFSETQ. The CDR3 here is CASSLGNGGEQFF. Written as DNA, the CDR3 is TGCGCCAGCAGCTTGGGCAACGGTGGGGAGCAGTTCTTC.

This clonotype was observed a handful of times. The V call is TRBV4-1, the J call TRBJ2-4, with 7 bases aligning to TRBD2. The V gene end was trimmed by 0 bases and the J gene end by 3 bases; junction bases not matched to a gene: 8. CDR3 length: 17 amino acids. Germline-derived CDR1 and CDR2 are MGHRA and YSYEKL. The CDR3 DNA reads TGCGCCAGCAGCCAAGATACTGGCGGGGGTTTCAAAAACATTCAGTACTTC. Its protein is CASSQDTGGGFKNIQYF.

The chain carries TRBV7-2 and TRBJ2-1; D is possibly TRBD2 (7 bases). The J call is uncertain, as TRBJ2-7 better fits the DNA end. The CDR3 runs 13 residues. Germline-derived CDR1 and CDR2 are SGHTA and FQGNSA. The CDR3 region is CASSRGARNEQYF. The CDR3 DNA follows: TGTGCCAGCAGCCGGGGGGCGAGGAACGAGCAGTACTTC.

The rearrangement links TRBV4-1 to TRBJ1-2, with D perhaps TRBD1 (5 bases). CDR3 length: 13 residues. The germline gives CDR1 MGHRA, CDR2 YSYEKL. V was cut by 1 base and J by 4 bases, with 7 bases left in between. CDR3 region: CASSQVRGYGYTF. CDR3 DNA: TGCGCCAGCAGCCAAGTTAGGGGCTATGGCTACACCTTC.

The chain recombines TRBV19 with TRBJ1-2, with a weak D call TRBD1 (5 bases). The CDR3 runs 13 residues. V gave up 11 bases and J gave up 3 bases, with 16 bases separating them. Germline V gives CDR1 LNHDA, CDR2 SQIVND (reference sequence). Written as DNA, the CDR3 is TGTGCCTCAAAACGAGGGGAGGACTATGGCTACACCTTC. This encodes CASKRGEDYGYTF.

V gene TRBV9 combines with J gene TRBJ2-5; D tentatively reads TRBD1 or TRBD2 (5 bases each). Trimming shortened V by 0 bases and J by 7 bases, and 19 bases separated the two germline ends. The CDR3 runs 16 residues. Germline CDR1 SGDLS, CDR2 YYNGEE. The CDR3: CASSVGSGALRGTQYF. The DNA for the CDR3 is TGTGCCAGCAGCGTAGGATCCGGGGCCCTCCGGGGGACCCAGTACTTC.

This clonotype was seen more than once but under ten times. V and J are TRBV4-2 and TRBJ2-5; D is uncertain. The V gene's germline CDR1 is LGHNA and CDR2 YNFKEQ. Trimming removed 4 bases at V and 4 bases at J, with 13 bases between. The CDR3 contains 14 residues. CDR3 bases: TGTGCCAGCAGCCCCCGGCACGTTGGAGAGACCCAGTACTTC. This sequence encodes CASSPRHVGETQYF.

There are a few counts of this clonotype. The chain joins TRBV6-1 to TRBJ2-1; TRBD1 might be the D (6 bases). The ends were cut back, 2 bases at V and 9 bases at J, with 8 bases in the middle. Germline V gene lookup returns CDR1 MNHNS and CDR2 SASEGT. The CDR3 runs to 12 residues. CDR3 region: CASSELGGEQFF. For the CDR3, the DNA is TGTGCCAGCAGTGAACTAGGGGGTGAGCAGTTCTTC.